Included here is one TCR beta chain sequence, with context. Its target is not known. This sample is part of a study of graft-versus-host responses after intestinal transplantation. The germline gives CDR1 MDHEN, CDR2 SYDVKM. The CDR3 has 15 amino acids. Between the trimmed V and J ends, which lost 4 bases and 1 base, there was a span of 13 bases. Assay used: immunoSEQ multiplex PCR; TCRdb lists only in-frame clones, some missing. The sample shows around 90,000 clones, over 85% of them seen only once. The material was unstimulated CD4+ T cells sorted from spleen or lymph node cells, obtained before intestinal transplant. The receptor comes from a human donor who received an intestinal transplant. This chain connects TRBV28 to TRBJ1-1; D is perhaps TRBD1 (5 bases). Here the CDR3 reads CASSSAGVRNTEAFF. The DNA of the CDR3 is TGTGCCAGCAGTTCCGCGGGGGTTAGGAACACTGAAGCTTTCTTT.